These T cell receptor beta chains were read from a single sample in a study of CD8 T cells in ankylosing spondylitis. TCRdb itself ran the 5' RACE reads through MiXCR, one entry per CDR3 protein. The table shows about 460,000 distinct CDR3 sequences, with less than 6% occurring only once. Material: blood, either unsorted or a sorted T cell fraction (not recorded which). These receptors all come from a male donor with ankylosing spondylitis. Each CDR3 is given with its conserved first and last residue. D genes are given only for firm matches. The size field is filled for only some rows; it gives once, few, many or a size class.

D gene	V gene	clone size	J gene	CDR3 DNA	CDR3 protein
NA	TRBV29-1	few	TRBJ2-1	TGCAGCGTTGAGGGGACCAAGAGCTCCTACAATGAGCAGTTCTTC	CSVEGTKSSYNEQFF
NA	TRBV20-1	many	TRBJ1-5	TGCAGTGCTAGATACGGAGGGAATCAGCCCCAGCATTTT	CSARYGGNQPQHF
NA	TRBV7-7	many	TRBJ2-1	TGTGCTAGCAGCTTAGCTCTGGGGGGTGGCTACAATGAGCAGTTCTTC	CASSLALGGGYNEQFF
TRBD1	TRBV5-1	many	TRBJ2-4	TGCGCCAGCAGCGTCGGGACAGGACCCTTGTCGGCCAAAAACATTCAGTACTTC	CASSVGTGPLSAKNIQYF
NA	TRBV20-1	many	TRBJ2-1	TGCAGTGCTAGGGGGTCATATTACAATGAGCAGTTCTTC	CSARGSYYNEQFF
NA	TRBV28	many	TRBJ1-6	TGTGCCAGCAAACCCCCGGGACACGGGTCACCCCTCCACTTT	CASKPPGHGSPLHF
TRBD1	TRBV3-1	NA	TRBJ2-1	TGTGCCTTCTGTTCCCCGGGTTCAGACAGGGAGAACCCCAATGAGCAGTTCTTC	CAFCSPGSDRENPNEQFF
NA	TRBV9	many	TRBJ2-3	TGTGCCAGCAGCAACCGGGACCCCTACCGAGCGCAGTATTTT	CASSNRDPYRAQYF
TRBD2	TRBV12-3/TRBV12-4	many	TRBJ2-1	TGTGCCAGCAGACACCTCAGCGGGGGCTCCTACAATGAGCAGTTCTTC	CASRHLSGGSYNEQFF
TRBD2	TRBV20-1	many	TRBJ2-3	TGCAGTGCTAGGCGGCCGGGACTAAGAAGCACAGATACGCAGTATTTT	CSARRPGLRSTDTQYF
NA	TRBV29-1	many	TRBJ1-4	TGCAGCGTTGCTGGGGGTTCGACTAATGAAAAACTGTTTTTT	CSVAGGSTNEKLFF
TRBD1	TRBV13	many	TRBJ1-1	TGTGCCAGCAGCGTTCCCGGGACAGGACGTACTGAAGCTTTCTTT	CASSVPGTGRTEAFF
NA	TRBV7-9	many	TRBJ2-7	TGTGCCAGCAGCTGGGCGGTCGGGCGGAGCCCCTACGAGCAGTACTTC	CASSWAVGRSPYEQYF
TRBD2	TRBV9	many	TRBJ2-7	TGTGCCAGCAGCGTAGGGGGATTTGAGACTAGCGTCCTCTTTGGGCAGTACTTC	CASSVGGFETSVLFGQYF
TRBD2	TRBV20-1	NA	TRBJ2-5	TGCAGTGCTAGAGAGGGGGAAGCGGGAGCACAAGAGACCCAGTACTTC	CSAREGEAGAQETQYF
NA	TRBV20-1	few	TRBJ1-5	TGCAGTGCTAACCAGGGTGCCGATAGCAATCAGCCCCAGCATTTT	CSANQGADSNQPQHF
TRBD1	TRBV10-3	many	TRBJ2-2	TGTGCCATCAGGACGGGACAGGGTAACGCGAACACCGGGGAGCTGTTTTTT	CAIRTGQGNANTGELFF
TRBD1	TRBV9	many	TRBJ2-7	TGTGCCAGCAGCGTAGAAGGGACAGGGCTCTCCTACGAGCAGTACTTC	CASSVEGTGLSYEQYF
TRBD2	TRBV20-1	NA	TRBJ2-7	TGCAGTGCTAGTGCTTCCGGGACTAGCGACTACGAGCAGTACTTC	CSASASGTSDYEQYF
TRBD1	TRBV7-9	many	TRBJ2-1	TGTGCCAGCAGCGGGGGGTGGACAGGGGGCAACAATGAGCAGTTCTTC	CASSGGWTGGNNEQFF
NA	TRBV7-9	few	TRBJ1-6	TGTGCCAGCAGCTTAGATCACAGCTATTCACCCCTCCACTTT	CASSLDHSYSPLHF
TRBD1	TRBV15	NA	TRBJ2-1	TGTGCCACCAGCAGAGGGGGGACAGGGGTCAATGAGCAGTTCTTC	CATSRGGTGVNEQFF
NA	TRBV9	many	TRBJ1-5	TGTGCCAGCAGCGTTGAGGGTGGCAATCAGCCCCAGCATTTT	CASSVEGGNQPQHF
NA	TRBV5-5	many	TRBJ1-1	TGTGCCAGCAGCTTGGAGTGGTCGAACACTGAAGCTTTCTTT	CASSLEWSNTEAFF
TRBD2	TRBV20-1	few	TRBJ2-3	TGCAGAGCGGCCGGGACTAGCGGGACCACTAGTGATACGCAGTATTTT	CRAAGTSGTTSDTQYF
TRBD1	TRBV29-1	many	TRBJ1-2	TGCAGCGTTGAAAGGGACAGGACCTATGGCTACACCTTC	CSVERDRTYGYTF